These 9 T cell receptor beta chains share one sample of origin, sequenced in a study of CD8+ T cells in alopecia areata. The authors extracted RNA and reverse transcribed it into cDNA as the sequencing template. Clones were sequenced by immunoSEQ multiplex PCR, and TCRdb holds only the in-frame ones, with some missing. The sample shows roughly 130,000 clones, around three fifths of them seen only once. The source was CD4+ T cells sorted from blood, collected at week 0. The receptor source for this set is a human donor with alopecia areata.

The chain employs TRBV7-2 and TRBJ2-3, with D possibly being TRBD1 (5 bases). The CDR3 covers 13 residues. The germline V gene encodes CDR1 SGHTA and CDR2 FQGNSA. Trimming took 2 bases from V and 4 from J, leaving 7 bases between them. This chain's CDR3 is CASSLSGPDTQYF. The CDR3 DNA reads as TGTGCCAGCAGCTTATCAGGGCCAGATACGCAGTATTTT.

This clone was observed a single time. J is TRBJ2-3 and V is TRBV4-2; 10 positions match TRBD2. The CDR3 has 19 residues. V trimming: 2 bases; J trimming: 1 base; junction bases outside the gene matches: 12. Germline loops: CDR1 LGHNA, CDR2 YNFKEQ. CDR3 region: CASSQRGSGGAVGTDTQYF. CDR3 nucleotide sequence: TGTGCCAGCAGCCAAAGGGGCAGCGGGGGGGCCGTGGGCACAGATACGCAGTATTTT.

The rearrangement links TRBV27 to TRBJ2-1, with 9 bases identical to TRBD2. CDR3 length: 16 residues. CDR1 MNHEY and CDR2 SMNVEV come from the germline V gene (reference sequence). The V segment lost 6 bases and the J segment 8 bases; nucleotides outside the gene matches: 14. The CDR3: CASSSIAGLAFHEQFF. CDR3 nucleotides: TGTGCCAGCAGCTCAATAGCGGGACTAGCTTTCCATGAGCAGTTCTTC.

V usage is TRBV25-1 and J usage is TRBJ2-5, with D possibly being TRBD2 (6 bases). V was pared by 5 bases and J by 4 bases, with 14 bases between. The germline V gene encodes CDR1 MGHDK and CDR2 SYGVNS. The CDR3 has 14 amino acids. The CDR3 loop is CASSFAGGGETQYF. The CDR3, as DNA: TGTGCCAGCAGTTTCGCCGGGGGAGGAGAGACCCAGTACTTC.

This chain connects TRBV9 to TRBJ2-3; TRBD1 matches 7 bases. CDR3 size: 16 residues. The J segment lost 0 bases and the V segment lost 3 bases, leaving 7 bases of the junction unmatched. Germline V gene lookup returns CDR1 SGDLS and CDR2 YYNGEE. CDR3: CASSALGGQSTDTQYF. CDR3 DNA sequence: TGTGCCAGCAGCGCCCTTGGGGGACAGAGCACAGATACGCAGTATTTT.

The V gene is TRBV4-3, the J gene TRBJ1-6; perhaps TRBD1 as D (6 bases). The ends were cut back, 4 bases at V and 14 bases at J, with 21 bases in the middle. The germline CDR1 and CDR2 sequences are LGHNA and YSLEER. This CDR3 spans 15 amino acids. CDR3 sequence: CASSRTGLGSLTLHF. Here the CDR3 DNA reads TGCGCCAGCAGCCGTACAGGGTTGGGGAGTCTGACCCTCCACTTT.

V is TRBV5-1 and J is TRBJ2-7, with 11 positions matching TRBD2. After removal of 6 bases from V and 3 bases from J, the junction contained 5 bases not matched to a gene. Germline lookup yields CDR1 SGHRS and CDR2 YFSETQ. The CDR3 consists of 14 residues. The CDR3 is CASNPGTSGYEQYF. Written as DNA, the CDR3 is TGCGCCAGCAATCCAGGGACTAGCGGCTACGAGCAGTACTTC. Full variable domain (remainder filled in from reference TRBV5-1 and TRBJ2-7): KAGVTQTPRYLIKTRGQQVTLSCSPISGHRSVSWYQQTPGQGLQFLFEYFSETQRNKGNFPGRFSGRQFSNSRSEMNVSTLELGDSALYLCASNPGTSGYEQYFGPGTRLTVT.

The chain uses TRBV28 and TRBJ2-3; weak D call: TRBD1 (5 bases). The CDR3 covers 13 residues. CDR1 and CDR2 (germline): MDHEN, SYDVKM. The ends were cut back, 2 bases at V and 6 bases at J, with 9 bases in the middle. CDR3 sequence reads: CASSLTTVDTQYF. For the CDR3, the DNA is TGTGCCAGCAGTTTAACGACAGTGGATACGCAGTATTTT.

The rearrangement joins TRBV7-2 to TRBJ1-2, with TRBD1 matching over 10 bases. The CDR3 sequence is 14 residues long. V shed 4 bases and J 4 bases; nucleotides not matched to a gene: 3. Per germline, CDR1 SGHTA and CDR2 FQGNSA. This CDR3 reads CASSSRTGGYGYTF. CDR3 DNA sequence: TGTGCCAGCAGCTCAAGGACAGGGGGCTATGGCTACACCTTC.